Only one count was recorded for the clone carrying this TCR beta chain. Its antigen is undetermined. The sample originates from a study of cytomegalovirus exposure and HLA in healthy donors. Germline values: CDR1 SQVTM, CDR2 ANQGSEA. The CDR3 length is 11 residues. V lost 7 bases, J lost 8 bases, and 14 bases lay in between. Study observations and caveats: Some segments of the V type, notably TRBV6-2 and TRBV6-3, were excluded as indistinguishable. Using a false discovery rate of 0.05, a later analysis showed that fewer than 20,000 TCR beta sequences were associated with HLA alleles. The Asian-associated ancestry cluster reportedly had fewer N-insertions than the roughly 670-donor mean in a later analysis. In a later analysis, V- and J-gene trimming of beta chains associated with a DCLRE1C missense variant, replicated independently.

The PCR ran on 60 Vbeta and 13 Jbeta primers. The protocol was immunoSEQ multiplex PCR, while the TCRdb copy is restricted to in-frame clones and leaves out a portion. This sample yields 150,000 or so clones, of which approximately 70% are seen a single time; under 3% belongs to the top ten. The TCR was taken from a human donor in good health. The chain has TRBV29-1 and TRBJ1-2, with D tentatively TRBD1 (6 bases). The source material was PBMCs. The CDR3: CSAAGARGYTF. The CDR3 region has the DNA TGCAGCGCAGCAGGGGCTCGAGGCTACACCTTC.